The 2 T cell receptor beta chains below come from one sample, sequenced in a study of T cell responses to AZD1222 COVID-19 vaccine. Data came from immunoSEQ multiplex PCR; TCRdb stores just in-frame clones and leaves some out. The sample yields some 150,000 clones, approximately 89% seen once. This specimen consisted of peripheral blood, obtained on day 0 of AZD1222 vaccination. These TCRs come from an adult in good health.

V and J are TRBV14 and TRBJ1-1; TRBD1 might be the D (5 bases). The CDR3 sequence is 13 residues long. V lost 4 bases to trimming and J lost 4 bases, with 10 bases between them. CDR1 is SGHDN, CDR2 FVKESK, per germline. CDR3 region: CASSPLGATEAFF. For the CDR3, the DNA is TGTGCCAGCAGCCCTCTCGGGGCCACTGAAGCTTTCTTT.

The CDR3 loop is CATSRGFPRPYGYTF. CDR3 nucleotides: TGTGCCACCAGCAGAGGTTTTCCCCGACCTTATGGCTACACCTTC. The chain combines TRBV15 with TRBJ1-2; D call uncertain. Looked up from germline, CDR1 is LNHNV and CDR2 is YYDKDF (reference sequence). This CDR3 is 15 amino acids long. Trimming shortened V by 1 base and J by 5 bases, and 14 bases separated the two germline ends.